The subject of this entry is one TCR beta chain. This sample is part of a study of blood T cell repertoires in COVID-19. The method was immunoSEQ multiplex PCR; TCRdb's version includes in-frame clones alone and lacks a portion of them. The table includes around 150,000 clones, around 77% detected once. CDR1 MNHEY and CDR2 SMNVEV come from the germline V gene (reference sequence). Losses at the gene ends were 5 bases for V and 7 bases for J; bases not matched to a gene: 11. CDR3 length equals 14 residues. The TCR originated in a man between 70 and 80 years old with acute or convalescent COVID-19. The chain uses TRBV27 and TRBJ2-7, with TRBD1 matching over 7 bases. Material: peripheral blood. The CDR3: CASSIQGPRGEQYF. The CDR3 nucleotides are TGTGCCAGCAGTATACAGGGGCCCCGTGGGGAGCAGTACTTC.